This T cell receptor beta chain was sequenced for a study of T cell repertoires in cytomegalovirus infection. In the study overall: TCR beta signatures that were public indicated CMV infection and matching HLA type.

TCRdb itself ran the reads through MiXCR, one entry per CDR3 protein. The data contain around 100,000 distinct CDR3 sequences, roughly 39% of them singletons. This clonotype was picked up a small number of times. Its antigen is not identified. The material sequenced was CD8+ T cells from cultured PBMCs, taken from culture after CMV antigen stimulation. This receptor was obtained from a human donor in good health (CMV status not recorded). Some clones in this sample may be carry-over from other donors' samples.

The CDR3 sequence: CASSLEGGQITDTQYF. Written as DNA, the CDR3 is TGTGCCAGCAGCTTAGAGGGGGGCCAGATCACAGATACGCAGTATTTT. V and J are TRBV11-1 and TRBJ2-3; D is perhaps TRBD1 or TRBD2 (6 bases each). This CDR3 region has 16 residues. Germline V CDR1 and CDR2: SGHAT, FQDESV (reference sequence). The V and J ends lost 1 base and 2 bases respectively, with 13 bases between them.